These 15 T cell receptor beta chains originate from one sample sequenced in a study of CD4+ T cells in melanoma. Produced via immunoSEQ multiplex PCR; TCRdb's table is partial and in-frame only. The sample carries more than 8,500 clones, approximately 71% recorded once. Sequenced input: cells from a culture (not recorded whether cultured in vitro). The receptors derive from a human donor with melanoma.

This clone was seen only a few times. The rearrangement uses TRBV30 and TRBJ1-3, with TRBD1 as a possible D gene (5 bases). V lost 2 bases to trimming and J lost 0 bases, with 11 bases between them. The CDR3 is made up of 15 amino acids. The germline gives CDR1 GTSNPN, CDR2 SVGIG (reference sequence). CDR3 DNA sequence: TGTGCCTGGAGTACAGGACGGTACTCTGGAAACACCATATATTTT. Protein: CAWSTGRYSGNTIYF.

The sample holds a few counts of this clone. The J gene is TRBJ2-7, the V gene TRBV5-1, with D maybe TRBD2 (6 bases). Looked up from germline, CDR1 is SGHRS and CDR2 is YFSETQ. CDR3 length: 14 residues. The V gene lost 4 bases and the J gene lost 3 bases, with 14 bases spanning the gap. DNA of the CDR3: TGCGCCAGCAGCCTGGGGGGAGAACTCTACGAGCAGTACTTC. Protein sequence: CASSLGGELYEQYF. Full variable domain (rest looked up from reference TRBV5-1 and TRBJ2-7): KAGVTQTPRYLIKTRGQQVTLSCSPISGHRSVSWYQQTPGQGLQFLFEYFSETQRNKGNFPGRFSGRQFSNSRSEMNVSTLELGDSALYLCASSLGGELYEQYFGPGTRLTVT.

This rearrangement joins TRBV30 to TRBJ2-7, with D possibly being TRBD2 (5 bases). Trimming cost V 1 base and J 9 bases, with 16 bases left between them. The CDR3 totals 13 residues. Germline CDR1 reads GTSNPN; CDR2 reads SVGIG (reference sequence). The CDR3 loop reads CAWSGGQRDGQYF. In DNA form, the CDR3 reads TGTGCCTGGAGTGGAGGGCAGCGAGACGGGCAGTACTTC. The entire variable domain, with the rest obtained from reference TRBV30 and TRBJ2-7, is as follows: SQTIHQWPATLVQPVGSPLSLECTVEGTSNPNLYWYRQAAGRGLQLLFYSVGIGQISSEVPQNLSASRPQDRQFILSSKKLLLSDSGFYLCAWSGGQRDGQYFGPGTRLTVT.

The chain links TRBV11-1 to TRBJ2-7; 7 nucleotides match TRBD1. This CDR3 is 14 amino acids long. Germline V gene lookup returns CDR1 SGHAT and CDR2 FQDESV (reference sequence). With 5 bases clipped from V and 3 bases from J, the junction kept 7 bases outside the gene matches. For the CDR3, the DNA is TGTGCCAGCAGCCCGAGACAGGGATTCTACGAGCAGTACTTC. Its translation is CASSPRQGFYEQYF.

The chain uses TRBV4-2 and TRBJ2-3, with D perhaps matching TRBD1 (6 bases). The CDR3 spans 15 residues. V was trimmed by 0 bases and J by 2 bases, leaving 9 bases between them. Germline loops: CDR1 LGHNA, CDR2 YNFKEQ. CDR3 residues: CASSQESGVTDTQYF. The CDR3 DNA reads TGTGCCAGCAGCCAAGAATCAGGGGTCACAGATACGCAGTATTTT.

This clone has a single count. The chain employs TRBV7-6 and TRBJ1-2; D remains unclear. The germline V gene encodes CDR1 SGHVS and CDR2 FNYEAQ. V lost 3 bases, J lost 0 bases, and 5 bases lay in between. This CDR3 is 13 amino acids long. CDR3 DNA: TGTGCCAGCAGCTTTTTGGCTAACTATGGCTACACCTTC. Protein product: CASSFLANYGYTF.

The chain employs TRBV11-3 and TRBJ2-1; 13 bases match TRBD2. CDR1 and CDR2 (germline): SGHNT, YENEEA. This CDR3 has 16 amino acids. The V segment lost 0 bases and the J segment 8 bases; nucleotides outside the gene matches: 4. CDR3 DNA sequence: TGTGCCAGCAGCTTAGACAAGACTAGCGGGGGGTATGAGCAGTTCTTC. It specifies CASSLDKTSGGYEQFF.

This chain links TRBV4-2 with TRBJ1-2; possible D gene TRBD1, 6 bases. Looked up from germline, CDR1 is LGHNA and CDR2 is YNFKEQ. Trimming removed 4 bases at V and 4 bases at J, with 16 bases between. CDR3 length equals 15 residues. CDR3 region: CASSRDQGSGYGYTF. The CDR3 DNA reads TGTGCCAGCAGCCGGGACCAGGGGTCCGGCTATGGCTACACCTTC.

This chain uses TRBV7-2 with TRBJ1-6; D is unresolved. The CDR3 covers 13 residues. Trimming stripped 4 bases from V and 8 bases from J, with 9 bases between. Germline-derived CDR1 and CDR2 are SGHTA and FQGNSA. CDR3 loop: CASSSRWDSPLHF. CDR3 coding DNA: TGTGCCAGCAGCTCCCGGTGGGATTCACCCCTCCACTTT.

The V and J genes are TRBV5-4 and TRBJ1-2; 7 bases fit TRBD1. CDR3 size: 15 residues. CDR1 SGHNT and CDR2 YYREEE come from the germline V gene (reference sequence). The junction had 7 bases not matched to a gene; V was cut back by 1 base and J by 4 bases. The CDR3 reads CASSLPDREIYGYTF. In DNA, the CDR3 is TGTGCCAGCAGCTTGCCCGACAGGGAGATCTATGGCTACACCTTC.

V is TRBV6-1 and J is TRBJ1-5; tentatively, D is TRBD1 (5 bases). Trimming cost V 1 base and J 7 bases, with 14 bases left between them. Germline V gene data show CDR1 as MNHNS and CDR2 as SASEGT. The CDR3 has 15 residues. CDR3: CASSEGPRGGQPQHF. In DNA, the CDR3 is TGTGCCAGCAGTGAAGGGCCGAGGGGAGGACAGCCCCAGCATTTT.

The rearrangement uses TRBV7-2 and TRBJ1-2, with no clear D. The CDR3 contains 11 residues. Looked up from germline, CDR1 is SGHTA and CDR2 is FQGNSA. Trimming removed 3 bases from V and 3 bases from J, with 2 bases in between. The CDR3 DNA follows: TGTGCCAGCAGCTTCTACTATGGCTACACCTTC. It is translated as CASSFYYGYTF.

J is TRBJ1-6 and V is TRBV7-2; no clear D. The CDR3 extends over 13 amino acids. The V and J ends lost 3 bases and 9 bases respectively, with 9 bases between them. Germline V gene data show CDR1 as SGHTA and CDR2 as FQGNSA. In DNA form, the CDR3 reads TGTGCCAGCAGCTTGTTCGCTGGTTCACCCCTCCACTTT. It codes for CASSLFAGSPLHF.

The DNA of the CDR3 is TGTGCCAGCAGCCCAAAGACAGGGAACACTGAAGCTTTCTTT. Its translation: CASSPKTGNTEAFF. The chain employs TRBV7-9 and TRBJ1-1; D possibly corresponds to TRBD1 (6 bases). The germline V gene encodes CDR1 SEHNR and CDR2 FQNEAQ (reference sequence). This CDR3 contains 14 residues. V shed 5 bases and J shed 1 base, with 11 bases lying between them.

This clone appeared a single time. The chain combines TRBV7-9 with TRBJ1-1; D not certain. The CDR3 loop spans 16 amino acids. Trimming took off 3 bases at V and 4 bases at J, with 18 bases between the two ends. Germline V CDR1 and CDR2: SEHNR, FQNEAQ (reference sequence). CDR3 coding DNA: TGTGCCAGCAGCTTTCGGTCGGGAAGAGGTGGCACTGAAGCTTTCTTT. This gives the protein CASSFRSGRGGTEAFF.